This T cell receptor beta chain derives from a study of T cells in localized non-small cell lung cancer. Sequenced by immunoSEQ multiplex PCR; TCRdb stores in-frame clones only, minus some. Here the sample spans approximately 89,000 clones, less than 85% being singletons. Germline CDR1 reads SGHRS; CDR2 reads YFSETQ. With 0 bases removed from V and 4 bases from J, the gap between germline ends came to 13 bases. CDR3 length: 15 amino acids. The clonotype was recovered from a man aged 40-75 years with stage II squamous cell lung carcinoma. The chain employs TRBV5-1 and TRBJ1-2; D unresolved. The input for sequencing was PBMCs, taken before any cancer treatment. CDR3 nucleotide sequence: TGCGCCAGCAGCTTGGAAGGGTCCCTGGGCTATGGCTACACCTTC. Its translation: CASSLEGSLGYGYTF.